The clone carrying this T cell receptor beta chain was detected a few times. The sample comes from a study of CD4 and CD8 cells across lung adenocarcinoma regions. One entry per CDR3 protein, called by TCRdb with MiXCR from the PCR reads. The table includes some 16,000 distinct CDR3 sequences, around 53% detected once. Localized lung adenocarcinoma, a non-small cell lung cancer, affected the donors. The V gene lost 0 bases and the J gene lost 4 bases, with 12 bases spanning the gap. Germline values: CDR1 SGHNT, CDR2 YENEEA. This CDR3 region has 15 residues. Sequenced sample: CD8+ T cells from the center of a lung tumor. The clonotype was recovered from a female donor with lung adenocarcinoma. The CD4 and CD8 labels of this study may be unreliable. The V gene is TRBV11-3, the J gene TRBJ1-1; D may be TRBD1 (6 bases). This CDR3 is CASSLDSGGSTEAFF. In nucleotides, the CDR3 is TGTGCCAGCAGCTTAGATTCGGGGGGCTCCACTGAAGCTTTCTTT.